A selection of T cell receptor beta chains follows, all from one sample in a study of shared clonotypes between healthy human individuals. The data were produced by immunoSEQ multiplex PCR, yet TCRdb's version contains in-frame clones alone and is incomplete. In the table there are approximately 700,000 clones, less than 80% of which are singletons. Sequencing was performed on memory CD4+ T cells sorted from blood. The source is a woman aged 30 to 39 in good health. Both conserved end residues are part of each CDR3. The D gene is left open where the match is weak. Clone size is given for some rows only: seen once, a few or many times, or a class if the clone is expanded.

V: TRBV4-1
J: TRBJ2-3
length: 20
D: TRBD1
size: -
DNA: TGCGCCAGCAGCCAAGCCAGGGGGGGACCGGGACAGGGGAATGTAGATACGCAGTATTTT
CDR3: CASSQARGGPGQGNVDTQYF

V: TRBV5-1
J: TRBJ2-1
length: 18
D: -
size: few
DNA: TGCGCCAGCAGCTTGTACTTCAGCGGAGATAGCTCCTACAATGAGCAGTTCTTC
CDR3: CASSLYFSGDSSYNEQFF

V: TRBV11-2
J: TRBJ2-1
length: 14
D: -
size: -
DNA: TGTGCCAGCAGCTTAGTTCTAAGAATGGATGAGCAGTTCTTC
CDR3: CASSLVLRMDEQFF

V: TRBV19
J: TRBJ1-2
length: 13
D: TRBD1
size: few
DNA: TGTGCCAGTAGAACGGGACAGTTGTTGGGCTACACCTTC
CDR3: CASRTGQLLGYTF

V: TRBV7-2
J: TRBJ2-5
length: 15
D: TRBD1
size: -
DNA: TGTGCCAGCAGCCCACGGGACAGCGAGGTGGAGACCCAGTACTTC
CDR3: CASSPRDSEVETQYF

V: TRBV18
J: TRBJ2-6
length: 16
D: -
size: -
DNA: TGTGCCAGCTCTCGGACAGGAGGGATGGGGGCCAACGTCCTGACTTTC
CDR3: CASSRTGGMGANVLTF

V: TRBV30
J: TRBJ1-4
length: 11
D: -
size: few
DNA: TGTGCCTGGAGTTTAAGGGGGGAACTGTTTTTT
CDR3: CAWSLRGELFF

V: TRBV6-1
J: TRBJ2-1
length: 15
D: TRBD2
size: -
DNA: TGTGCCAGCAGTGAACAAGCGGGGGCCTACAATGAGCAGTTCTTC
CDR3: CASSEQAGAYNEQFF

V: TRBV6-1
J: TRBJ2-1
length: 14
D: TRBD2
size: -
DNA: TGTGCCAGCACCTTTCTAGCGGGTTTTAATGAGCAGTTCTTC
CDR3: CASTFLAGFNEQFF

V: TRBV25-1
J: TRBJ1-4
length: 17
D: -
size: -
DNA: TGTGCCAGCAGTGAATATACGGGAATTGGGTACGACGAAAAACTGTTTTTT
CDR3: CASSEYTGIGYDEKLFF

V: TRBV28
J: TRBJ1-1
length: 14
D: -
size: -
DNA: TGTGCCAGCAGTTTAATAGTTTCGGGGCCTGAAGCTTTCTTT
CDR3: CASSLIVSGPEAFF

V: TRBV7-9
J: TRBJ2-6
length: 16
D: -
size: -
DNA: TGTGCCAGCAGCTTAGGACAAACCTCTGGGGCCAACGTCCTGACTTTC
CDR3: CASSLGQTSGANVLTF

V: TRBV11-2
J: TRBJ2-7
length: 12
D: -
size: -
DNA: TGTGCCAGCACCCCTGGGGTATACGAGCAGTACTTC
CDR3: CASTPGVYEQYF

V: TRBV19
J: TRBJ2-7
length: 15
D: TRBD1
size: -
DNA: TGTGCCAGTAGTAGGGATCGGGGACAGGGCTACGAGCAGTACTTC
CDR3: CASSRDRGQGYEQYF

V: TRBV7-3
J: TRBJ2-5
length: 13
D: -
size: few
DNA: TGTGCCAGCAGCTCCCCCCCCCAGGGGACCCAGTACTTC
CDR3: CASSSPPQGTQYF

V: TRBV4-1
J: TRBJ1-2
length: 17
D: -
size: -
DNA: TGCGCCAGCAGCCAAGTGGTTGGTTCTACTATCCACTATGGCTACACCTTC
CDR3: CASSQVVGSTIHYGYTF

V: TRBV21-1
J: TRBJ1-5
length: 15
D: -
size: -
DNA: TGTGCCAGCAGCAAAGGGACGGAACCCAATCAGCCCCAGCATTTT
CDR3: CASSKGTEPNQPQHF

V: TRBV9
J: TRBJ2-2
length: 19
D: TRBD2
size: few
DNA: TGTGCCAGCAGCGTAGGTTATTTGGGACTAGCGGTGAACACCGGGGAGCTGTTTTTT
CDR3: CASSVGYLGLAVNTGELFF

V: TRBV5-1
J: TRBJ2-1
length: 15
D: TRBD2
size: -
DNA: TGCGCCAGCAGCATGTCTAGCGGGCTCTACAATGAGCAGTTCTTC
CDR3: CASSMSSGLYNEQFF

V: TRBV9
J: TRBJ2-5
length: 15
D: TRBD2
size: -
DNA: TGTGCCAGCAGCGTGTCCCCGCGGGAGCAAGAGACCCAGTACTTC
CDR3: CASSVSPREQETQYF

V: TRBV7-3
J: TRBJ2-2
length: 15
D: -
size: -
DNA: TGTGCCACCGCCGATCTGGGGGCAGACACCGGGGAGCTGTTTTTT
CDR3: CATADLGADTGELFF

V: TRBV7-9
J: TRBJ2-1
length: 17
D: TRBD1
size: -
DNA: TGTGCCAGCAGCCCACGATTCGGGACAGGGGCGTACAATGAGCAGTTCTTC
CDR3: CASSPRFGTGAYNEQFF

V: TRBV29-1
J: TRBJ2-3
length: 13
D: -
size: -
DNA: TGCAGTAGTGGAGGGGAAAGCACAGATACGCAGTATTTT
CDR3: CSSGGESTDTQYF

V: TRBV2
J: TRBJ2-1
length: 15
D: TRBD2
size: few
DNA: TGTGCCAGCAGGGCGACTAGCGGGAGTATAAGTGAGCAGTTCTTC
CDR3: CASRATSGSISEQFF

V: TRBV28
J: TRBJ2-1
length: 15
D: -
size: -
DNA: TGTGCCAGCAGCCCACGGAGGGGCCCCTCCTCTGAGCAGTTCTTC
CDR3: CASSPRRGPSSEQFF

V: TRBV5-1
J: TRBJ2-5
length: 14
D: -
size: -
DNA: TGCGCCAGCAGCTTGGGATCGACCCAAGAGACCCAGTACTTC
CDR3: CASSLGSTQETQYF

V: TRBV19
J: TRBJ1-3
length: 17
D: -
size: -
DNA: TGTGCCAGTAGTACCCGTCGGCACGGGAGCTCTGGAAACACCATATATTTT
CDR3: CASSTRRHGSSGNTIYF

V: TRBV2
J: TRBJ1-5
length: 15
D: -
size: many
DNA: TGTGCCAGCAGCCTCGAGGGGCATAGGAATCAGCCCCAGCATTTT
CDR3: CASSLEGHRNQPQHF

V: TRBV11-2
J: TRBJ2-1
length: 13
D: TRBD2
size: -
DNA: TGTGCCAGCAGCGTGGGGGGAGGGAATGAGCAGTTCTTC
CDR3: CASSVGGGNEQFF

V: TRBV18
J: TRBJ2-2
length: 14
D: -
size: -
DNA: TGTGCCAGCTCACAAGCCGGAGACACCGGGGAGCTGTTTTTT
CDR3: CASSQAGDTGELFF

V: TRBV30
J: TRBJ2-7
length: 13
D: TRBD2
size: -
DNA: TGTGCCTGGAGTTACGGACTAGTACACGAGCAGTACTTC
CDR3: CAWSYGLVHEQYF

V: TRBV25-1
J: TRBJ2-5
length: 12
D: -
size: many
DNA: TGTGCCAGCAGTCAAGGCCAAGAGACCCAGTACTTC
CDR3: CASSQGQETQYF

V: TRBV27
J: TRBJ2-7
length: 21
D: TRBD1
size: -
DNA: TGTGCCAGCAGTGCAAGGGGGCAGCTTGGGACAGCCATCGAAGCTTACTACGAGCAGTACTTC
CDR3: CASSARGQLGTAIEAYYEQYF

V: TRBV5-1
J: TRBJ2-3
length: 14
D: TRBD1
size: -
DNA: TGCGCCAGCAGCTTAGGGACAGGCCGCGATACGCAGTATTTT
CDR3: CASSLGTGRDTQYF

V: TRBV2
J: TRBJ2-1
length: 14
D: TRBD2
size: -
DNA: TGTGCCAGCAGACCGCGGGAGATCCACAATGAGCAGTTCTTC
CDR3: CASRPREIHNEQFF

V: TRBV28
J: TRBJ1-5
length: 13
D: -
size: -
DNA: TGTGCCAGCACGGGGGCCTTCCCTCAGCCCCAGCATTTT
CDR3: CASTGAFPQPQHF

V: TRBV4-3
J: TRBJ2-1
length: 16
D: -
size: -
DNA: TGCGCCAGCAGCCACCTAAGGGGTAGCGGCTACAATGAGCAGTTCTTC
CDR3: CASSHLRGSGYNEQFF

V: TRBV5-1
J: TRBJ1-3
length: 16
D: -
size: few
DNA: TGCGCCAGCAGTCGGAAAGAGGGCCGCTCTGGAAACACCATATATTTT
CDR3: CASSRKEGRSGNTIYF

V: TRBV10-3
J: TRBJ1-1
length: 16
D: -
size: -
DNA: TGTGCCATCAGTGAGCCGGGACGGGGAATTGGAACTGAAGCTTTCTTT
CDR3: CAISEPGRGIGTEAFF

V: TRBV19
J: TRBJ1-5
length: 14
D: -
size: -
DNA: TGTGCCAGTAGTTGGGGGGGCCCGAATCAGCCCCAGCATTTT
CDR3: CASSWGGPNQPQHF

V: TRBV29-1
J: TRBJ1-1
length: 14
D: TRBD1
size: -
DNA: TGCAGCGGGGGCAGGGGGCTTGGGAACACTGAAGCTTTCTTT
CDR3: CSGGRGLGNTEAFF

V: TRBV5-5
J: TRBJ1-3
length: 15
D: -
size: few
DNA: TGTGCCAGCAGCTTTCGTACAGTCTCTGGAAACACCATATATTTT
CDR3: CASSFRTVSGNTIYF

V: TRBV11-2
J: TRBJ2-1
length: 14
D: -
size: -
DNA: TGTGCCAGCAGATCGGGAACCCCCTACAATGAGCAGTTCTTC
CDR3: CASRSGTPYNEQFF

V: TRBV2
J: TRBJ1-5
length: 15
D: -
size: -
DNA: TGTGCCAGCAGCCCCCAGCAGGGAGTCAATCAGCCCCAGCATTTT
CDR3: CASSPQQGVNQPQHF

V: TRBV6-5
J: TRBJ2-2
length: 15
D: -
size: -
DNA: TGTGCCAGCAGCTTGGGACTCGCGAACACCGGGGAGCTGTTTTTT
CDR3: CASSLGLANTGELFF

V: TRBV23-1
J: TRBJ2-7
length: 13
D: -
size: -
DNA: TGCGCCAGCAGTCAATCGAGGCCCTACGAGCAGTACTTC
CDR3: CASSQSRPYEQYF

V: TRBV11-2
J: TRBJ2-7
length: 15
D: -
size: few
DNA: TGTGCCAGCAGCTTAGATTGGGCGTTTACCTACGAGCAGTACTTC
CDR3: CASSLDWAFTYEQYF

V: TRBV6-6
J: TRBJ2-6
length: 14
D: -
size: -
DNA: TGTGCCAGCCATAAGGCTTCTGGGGCCAACGTCCTGACTTTC
CDR3: CASHKASGANVLTF

V: TRBV28
J: TRBJ2-1
length: 12
D: -
size: -
DNA: TGTGCCAGCAGTTTTCGGGTATCTGAGCAGTTCTTC
CDR3: CASSFRVSEQFF

V: TRBV28
J: TRBJ1-1
length: 13
D: -
size: -
DNA: TGTGCCAGCAGTCTAGACAGCTGGCAATCAGCTTTCTTT
CDR3: CASSLDSWQSAFF

V: TRBV19
J: TRBJ1-3
length: 16
D: -
size: -
DNA: TGTGCCAGTAGTATAGTGGGCAGGATGACTGGAAACACCATATATTTT
CDR3: CASSIVGRMTGNTIYF

V: TRBV5-1
J: TRBJ1-5
length: 16
D: -
size: once
DNA: TGCGCCAGCAGCTTGGGTGCGGCAGAGGACAATCAGCCCCAGCATTTT
CDR3: CASSLGAAEDNQPQHF

V: TRBV29-1
J: TRBJ2-1
length: 16
D: TRBD2
size: -
DNA: TGCAGCGTTGAAGGCCGAACTAGCGGATCCTACAATGAGCAGTTCTTC
CDR3: CSVEGRTSGSYNEQFF

V: TRBV28
J: TRBJ1-2
length: 12
D: TRBD1
size: -
DNA: TGTGCCAGCAGTTCACAGGGGATTGGCTACACCTTC
CDR3: CASSSQGIGYTF

V: TRBV5-1
J: TRBJ1-1
length: 15
D: TRBD1
size: -
DNA: TGCGCCAGCAGCGAGACAGGGGGTTCGGGCACTGAAGCTTTCTTT
CDR3: CASSETGGSGTEAFF

V: TRBV2
J: TRBJ1-5
length: 15
D: -
size: -
DNA: TGTGCCAGCAGTTCGACGGGACTGTCCAATCAGCCCCAGCATTTT
CDR3: CASSSTGLSNQPQHF

V: TRBV18
J: TRBJ1-5
length: 14
D: -
size: -
DNA: TGTGCCAGCTCAAAGGACATTAGCAATCAGCCCCAGCATTTT
CDR3: CASSKDISNQPQHF

V: TRBV27
J: TRBJ1-3
length: 14
D: -
size: -
DNA: TGTGCCAGCAGTTTAGGACACTCTGGAAACACCATATATTTT
CDR3: CASSLGHSGNTIYF

V: TRBV6-1
J: TRBJ2-7
length: 16
D: TRBD2
size: -
DNA: TGTGCCAGCAGCGAAAGGAGGCTAGCGGGAACCTACGAGCAGTACTTC
CDR3: CASSERRLAGTYEQYF

V: TRBV9
J: TRBJ1-1
length: 13
D: -
size: -
DNA: TGTGCCAGCAGCTCGACAGCGAACACTGAAGCTTTCTTT
CDR3: CASSSTANTEAFF